This record concerns one TCR beta chain sequence. Its antigen is currently unknown. This sample stems from a study of identical twins. V lost 7 bases, J lost 11 bases, and 13 bases stayed unmatched. CDR3 size: 15 residues. Germline V gene data show CDR1 as SGHVS and CDR2 as FNYEAQ. Study-level results: Twin sharing of out-of-frame TCR alpha was underestimated by models in monozygotic pairs.

TCRdb re-analysed the 5' RACE reads in MiXCR, keeping a single row per CDR3 protein. The table includes about 520,000 distinct CDR3 sequences, 22% detected once. This same sample was also taken into another study, of T cells expressing NK-cell markers. From that report: These clonotypes also led the CD3+CD56-NKG2C+ fraction in a handful of donors.

The V and J genes are TRBV7-6 and TRBJ2-6, with 8 bases aligning to TRBD2. The source material was CD4+ T cells sorted from blood. The origin of this receptor is a woman under 30 in good health. In DNA, the CDR3 is TGTGCCAGCACCTCCGGGGGGGGGAGGTACGACGTCCTGACTTTC. This encodes CASTSGGGRYDVLTF.